This T cell receptor beta chain was sequenced for a study of shared clonotypes between healthy human individuals. Study context: Participating donors consisted of two women and a few men aged 18 to 49. Study observations and caveats: Clonotype sharing among donors likely depends on sequencing depth. Clonotypes shared by all four sorted-subset donors had higher generation probabilities than non-shared clonotypes.

The naive CD8 population came from CD45RO-negative cells selected for CCR7, without terminally differentiated effector memory CD45RA+ cells. V was pared by 8 bases and J by 5 bases, with 19 bases between. The germline gives CDR1 WSHSY, CDR2 SAAADI. The CDR3 totals 14 residues. The material for each subset, its genomic DNA, was split evenly across several immunoSEQ plates. Using immunoSEQ multiplex PCR, the repertoire was profiled, and TCRdb retains in-frame clones only, with some absent. The sample has about 2.1 million clones, 93% seen once; the top ten hold approximately 1.7%. To note about this clone: The antigen is undetermined.

V is TRBV10-2 and J is TRBJ2-7, with a possible D match to TRBD2 (6 bases). This TCR was recovered from a young man in good health. Some clones in this sample may be carry-over from other donors' samples. Sequences were obtained from naive CD8+ T cells from PBMCs. The CDR3 bases are TGCGCCAGCTCGCCAGCGGGCACCTTCCACGAGCAGTACTTC. Its protein is CASSPAGTFHEQYF.